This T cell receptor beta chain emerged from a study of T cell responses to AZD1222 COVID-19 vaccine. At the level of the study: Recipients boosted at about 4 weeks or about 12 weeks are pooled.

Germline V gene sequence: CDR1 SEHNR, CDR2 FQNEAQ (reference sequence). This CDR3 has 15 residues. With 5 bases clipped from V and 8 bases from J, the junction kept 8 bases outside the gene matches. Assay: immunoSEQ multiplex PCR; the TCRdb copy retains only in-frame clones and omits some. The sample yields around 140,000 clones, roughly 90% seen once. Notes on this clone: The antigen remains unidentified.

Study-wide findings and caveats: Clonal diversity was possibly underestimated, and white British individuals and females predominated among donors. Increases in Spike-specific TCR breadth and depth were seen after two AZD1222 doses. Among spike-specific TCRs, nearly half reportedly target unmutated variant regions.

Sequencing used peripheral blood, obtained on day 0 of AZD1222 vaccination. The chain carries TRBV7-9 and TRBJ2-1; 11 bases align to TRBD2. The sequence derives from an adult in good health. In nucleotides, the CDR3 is TGTGCCAGCAGCAATAGCGGGGGGGTCCTGGATGAGCAGTTCTTC. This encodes CASSNSGGVLDEQFF.